The 22 T cell receptor beta chains below come from one sample, sequenced in a study of beta chain features in type 1 diabetes. Expressed TCRB transcripts were sequenced because the isolated RNA had all been reverse transcribed beforehand. Assay: immunoSEQ multiplex PCR; the TCRdb copy retains only in-frame clones and omits some. The table lists tens of thousands of clones, around 32% of them singletons, with over 0.35% in the top ten. The source material was stem cell memory CD4+ T cells from blood. The receptor source for this set is a woman under 30 in good health.

The gene calls are TRBV5-1 and TRBJ2-3; TRBD2 agrees at 10 bases. V trimming: 1 base; J trimming: 4 bases; junction bases outside the gene matches: 9. This CDR3 is built from 17 residues. Per germline, CDR1 SGHRS and CDR2 YFSETQ. In nucleotides, the CDR3 is TGCGCCAGCAGCTTGCCCGCTAGCGGGAGTGTCGCAGATACGCAGTATTTT. Translated: CASSLPASGSVADTQYF.

V gene TRBV7-8 combines with J gene TRBJ2-1; TRBD2 might be the D (5 bases). Deletions cut 2 bases from V and 6 bases from J, with 11 bases between. Per the germline V gene, CDR1 is SGHVS and CDR2 is FQNEAQ. The CDR3 runs 14 residues. The chain's CDR3 is CASSLWEGSNEQFF. In DNA form, the CDR3 reads TGTGCCAGCAGCTTATGGGAAGGGAGCAATGAGCAGTTCTTC.

The chain is built from TRBV6-6 and TRBJ1-6, with D possibly TRBD1 on 6 matching bases. CDR3 length equals 11 residues. CDR1 and CDR2 (germline): MNHNY, SVGAGI (reference sequence). The V gene lost 2 bases and the J gene lost 14 bases, with 7 bases spanning the gap. CDR3 DNA: TGTGCCAGCAGTTACGGGGACACCCTCCACTTT. Translated: CASSYGDTLHF.

The V and J genes are TRBV7-2 and TRBJ1-2; weak D call: TRBD1 (5 bases). Trimming took 3 bases from V and 2 from J, leaving 7 bases between them. The CDR3 totals 13 residues. CDR1 and CDR2 from the germline V gene are SGHTA and FQGNSA. CDR3: CASSLGLNYGYTF. In DNA, the CDR3 is TGTGCCAGCAGCTTGGGACTAAACTATGGCTACACCTTC.

DNA of the CDR3: TGTGCCAGCAGCTTGGGGGGTTCGCGGGCAGATACGCAGTATTTT. It translates to CASSLGGSRADTQYF. This chain connects TRBV6-5 to TRBJ2-3, with a tentative D call TRBD2 (6 bases). The germline CDR1 and CDR2 sequences are MNHEY and SVGAGI. CDR3 length: 15 residues. The V gene lost 6 bases and the J gene lost 4 bases, with 17 bases spanning the gap.

The table lists this clone with a few counts. The rearrangement links TRBV18 to TRBJ1-2; 11 positions match TRBD1. This CDR3 has 14 residues. J lost 6 bases, V lost 4 bases, and 4 bases had no gene match. Germline V gene sequence: CDR1 KGHSH, CDR2 LQKENI. DNA of the CDR3: TGTGCCAGCTCACAGGGGACAGGGGGAGATGGCTACACCTTC. Its protein is CASSQGTGGDGYTF.

The chain uses TRBV6-6 and TRBJ1-1, with 9 bases that match TRBD1. Germline V gives CDR1 MNHNY, CDR2 SVGAGI (reference sequence). CDR3 length: 14 residues. V dropped 9 bases and J dropped 3; count of bases not matched to a gene: 8. CDR3 coding DNA: TGTGCCAGTTTTGACAGGGGGATAGACACTGAAGCTTTCTTT. The encoded protein is CASFDRGIDTEAFF.

V usage is TRBV7-8 and J usage is TRBJ1-1, with 9 positions matching TRBD1. Germline-derived CDR1 and CDR2 are SGHVS and FQNEAQ. The CDR3 is made up of 15 amino acids. The V gene end was trimmed by 5 bases and the J gene end by 1 base; junction bases not matched to a gene: 5. The DNA of the CDR3 is TGTGCCAGCAGCCTCACGGGACAGGGGAACACTGAAGCTTTCTTT. Protein product: CASSLTGQGNTEAFF.

The rearrangement uses TRBV18 and TRBJ2-7, with a tentative D call TRBD1 (6 bases). V shed 6 bases and J shed 3 bases, with 21 bases lying between them. The CDR3 totals 16 residues. Germline CDR1 is KGHSH and CDR2 is LQKENI. The CDR3 DNA reads as TGTGCCAGCTCCCCCAGTACAGGACAGATTTTCTACGAGCAGTACTTC. Translated, it gives CASSPSTGQIFYEQYF.

The chain links TRBV5-1 to TRBJ2-5, with 13 bases that match TRBD2. With V trimmed by 4 bases and J by 2 bases, 5 bases remained unmatched. Germline CDR1 SGHRS, CDR2 YFSETQ. The CDR3 contains 16 residues. The CDR3 region has the DNA TGCGCCAGCAGCAAGGGGACTAGCGGGGCACAAGAGACCCAGTACTTC. It translates to CASSKGTSGAQETQYF.

The chain links TRBV7-6 to TRBJ1-3, with 10 bases aligning to TRBD1. Per the germline V gene, CDR1 is SGHVS and CDR2 is FNYEAQ. The CDR3 has 15 amino acids. The junction had 4 bases not matched to a gene; V was cut back by 5 bases and J by 3 bases. CDR3 sequence (DNA): TGTGCCAGCAGCCAGGACAGGGGGAATGGAAACACCATATATTTT. Its translation is CASSQDRGNGNTIYF.

The chain has TRBV5-1 and TRBJ1-2, with no clear D. V lost 5 bases, J lost 8 bases, and 10 bases lay in between. The CDR3 runs 11 residues. Germline CDR1 is SGHRS and CDR2 is YFSETQ. CDR3 DNA sequence: TGCGCCAGCAGTGAGAAAAACGGCTACACCTTC. It yields the protein CASSEKNGYTF.

The gene calls are TRBV5-1 and TRBJ2-5; 10 nucleotides line up with TRBD1. The germline V gene has CDR1 SGHRS and CDR2 YFSETQ. The CDR3 spans 17 residues. V lost 6 bases and J lost 6; bases outside the gene matches: 17. CDR3 region: CASNPSGGQGLRKTQYF. The CDR3 DNA reads TGCGCCAGCAACCCTAGTGGGGGACAGGGGTTACGGAAGACCCAGTACTTC. Using reference TRBV5-1 and TRBJ2-5 for the parts outside the CDR3, the full variable domain is KAGVTQTPRYLIKTRGQQVTLSCSPISGHRSVSWYQQTPGQGLQFLFEYFSETQRNKGNFPGRFSGRQFSNSRSEMNVSTLELGDSALYLCASNPSGGQGLRKTQYFGPGTRLLVL.

The J gene is TRBJ2-3, the V gene TRBV7-3; 10 nucleotides line up with TRBD2. V shed 0 bases and J 4 bases; nucleotides not matched to a gene: 7. This CDR3 region has 17 residues. Looked up from germline, CDR1 is SGHTA and CDR2 is FQGTGA. The CDR3: CASSLTSSGGASDTQYF. Here the CDR3 DNA reads TGTGCCAGCAGCTTAACCAGCAGCGGGGGGGCGTCAGATACGCAGTATTTT.

CDR3 DNA: TGTGCCAGCAGTGATCCGAGGGTGACAGGCCGCACCGGGGAGCTGTTTTTT. Translation gives CASSDPRVTGRTGELFF. The J gene is TRBJ2-2, the V gene TRBV6-1, with a tentative D call TRBD1 (6 bases). Trimming left V 3 bases short and J 4 bases short, with 18 bases between. The CDR3 covers 17 residues. CDR1 is MNHNS, CDR2 SASEGT, per germline.

The chain combines TRBV6-6 with TRBJ1-1, with D hard to call. V was cut by 7 bases and J by 4 bases, with 13 bases left in between. The CDR3 is 13 amino acids. The germline gives CDR1 MNHNY, CDR2 SVGAGI (reference sequence). In DNA form, the CDR3 reads TGTGCCAGCACCACTCCGGGTGGCACTGAAGCTTTCTTT. This codes for CASTTPGGTEAFF.

This clone showed up just a few times. The genes are TRBV30 and TRBJ2-5, with D unresolved. The CDR3 sequence is 12 residues long. Germline values: CDR1 GTSNPN, CDR2 SVGIG (reference sequence). Trimming removed 2 bases from V and 3 bases from J, with 7 bases in between. In DNA form, the CDR3 reads TGTGCCTGGAGTCAACAGAAAGAGACCCAGTACTTC. Residues: CAWSQQKETQYF.

The chain uses TRBV30 and TRBJ1-2; 9 nucleotides align to TRBD1. Per the germline V gene, CDR1 is GTSNPN and CDR2 is SVGIG (reference sequence). The CDR3 sequence is 11 residues long. V gave up 5 bases and J gave up 5 bases; unmatched junction bases: 0. CDR3 DNA sequence: TGTGCCTGGGGGACAGGGTATGGCTACACCTTC. It is translated as CAWGTGYGYTF.

The V call is TRBV7-2, the J call TRBJ2-1, with 9 bases aligning to TRBD2. CDR3 length: 16 residues. Germline values: CDR1 SGHTA, CDR2 FQGNSA. Trimming cost V 2 bases and J 4 bases; bases outside gene matches: 6. Here the CDR3 DNA reads TGTGCCAGCAGCTTAATTGGCGGGGGGGTATACAATGAGCAGTTCTTC. It codes for CASSLIGGGVYNEQFF.

This clone was counted a few times. Here the CDR3 DNA reads TGTGCCAGCAGCTTGGAATCCAGGTCTCTATCCTACGAGCAGTACTTC. Translating it yields CASSLESRSLSYEQYF. The chain links TRBV5-5 to TRBJ2-7; no firm D call. The length of the CDR3 is 16 residues. Trimming shortened V by 0 bases and J by 1 base, and 14 bases separated the two germline ends. CDR1 SGHKS and CDR2 YYEKEE come from the germline V gene (reference sequence).

The chain couples TRBV27 to TRBJ2-1; a weak D match, TRBD1 (6 bases). Germline V CDR1 and CDR2: MNHEY, SMNVEV (reference sequence). V dropped 6 bases and J dropped 3 bases, with 9 bases sitting between them. The CDR3 has 13 residues. In DNA form, the CDR3 reads TGTGCCAGCAGGGGCAGGGGCTACAATGAGCAGTTCTTC. Encoded protein: CASRGRGYNEQFF.

In this sample, this clone turned up a few times. The chain employs TRBV4-2 and TRBJ2-7; 11 bases line up with TRBD2. Germline V gene data show CDR1 as LGHNA and CDR2 as YNFKEQ. V lost 3 bases, J lost 2 bases, and 3 bases stayed unmatched. CDR3 length equals 15 residues. CDR3 bases: TGTGCCAGCAGCCAGACTAGCGGGGAAACCTACGAGCAGTACTTC. It translates to CASSQTSGETYEQYF.